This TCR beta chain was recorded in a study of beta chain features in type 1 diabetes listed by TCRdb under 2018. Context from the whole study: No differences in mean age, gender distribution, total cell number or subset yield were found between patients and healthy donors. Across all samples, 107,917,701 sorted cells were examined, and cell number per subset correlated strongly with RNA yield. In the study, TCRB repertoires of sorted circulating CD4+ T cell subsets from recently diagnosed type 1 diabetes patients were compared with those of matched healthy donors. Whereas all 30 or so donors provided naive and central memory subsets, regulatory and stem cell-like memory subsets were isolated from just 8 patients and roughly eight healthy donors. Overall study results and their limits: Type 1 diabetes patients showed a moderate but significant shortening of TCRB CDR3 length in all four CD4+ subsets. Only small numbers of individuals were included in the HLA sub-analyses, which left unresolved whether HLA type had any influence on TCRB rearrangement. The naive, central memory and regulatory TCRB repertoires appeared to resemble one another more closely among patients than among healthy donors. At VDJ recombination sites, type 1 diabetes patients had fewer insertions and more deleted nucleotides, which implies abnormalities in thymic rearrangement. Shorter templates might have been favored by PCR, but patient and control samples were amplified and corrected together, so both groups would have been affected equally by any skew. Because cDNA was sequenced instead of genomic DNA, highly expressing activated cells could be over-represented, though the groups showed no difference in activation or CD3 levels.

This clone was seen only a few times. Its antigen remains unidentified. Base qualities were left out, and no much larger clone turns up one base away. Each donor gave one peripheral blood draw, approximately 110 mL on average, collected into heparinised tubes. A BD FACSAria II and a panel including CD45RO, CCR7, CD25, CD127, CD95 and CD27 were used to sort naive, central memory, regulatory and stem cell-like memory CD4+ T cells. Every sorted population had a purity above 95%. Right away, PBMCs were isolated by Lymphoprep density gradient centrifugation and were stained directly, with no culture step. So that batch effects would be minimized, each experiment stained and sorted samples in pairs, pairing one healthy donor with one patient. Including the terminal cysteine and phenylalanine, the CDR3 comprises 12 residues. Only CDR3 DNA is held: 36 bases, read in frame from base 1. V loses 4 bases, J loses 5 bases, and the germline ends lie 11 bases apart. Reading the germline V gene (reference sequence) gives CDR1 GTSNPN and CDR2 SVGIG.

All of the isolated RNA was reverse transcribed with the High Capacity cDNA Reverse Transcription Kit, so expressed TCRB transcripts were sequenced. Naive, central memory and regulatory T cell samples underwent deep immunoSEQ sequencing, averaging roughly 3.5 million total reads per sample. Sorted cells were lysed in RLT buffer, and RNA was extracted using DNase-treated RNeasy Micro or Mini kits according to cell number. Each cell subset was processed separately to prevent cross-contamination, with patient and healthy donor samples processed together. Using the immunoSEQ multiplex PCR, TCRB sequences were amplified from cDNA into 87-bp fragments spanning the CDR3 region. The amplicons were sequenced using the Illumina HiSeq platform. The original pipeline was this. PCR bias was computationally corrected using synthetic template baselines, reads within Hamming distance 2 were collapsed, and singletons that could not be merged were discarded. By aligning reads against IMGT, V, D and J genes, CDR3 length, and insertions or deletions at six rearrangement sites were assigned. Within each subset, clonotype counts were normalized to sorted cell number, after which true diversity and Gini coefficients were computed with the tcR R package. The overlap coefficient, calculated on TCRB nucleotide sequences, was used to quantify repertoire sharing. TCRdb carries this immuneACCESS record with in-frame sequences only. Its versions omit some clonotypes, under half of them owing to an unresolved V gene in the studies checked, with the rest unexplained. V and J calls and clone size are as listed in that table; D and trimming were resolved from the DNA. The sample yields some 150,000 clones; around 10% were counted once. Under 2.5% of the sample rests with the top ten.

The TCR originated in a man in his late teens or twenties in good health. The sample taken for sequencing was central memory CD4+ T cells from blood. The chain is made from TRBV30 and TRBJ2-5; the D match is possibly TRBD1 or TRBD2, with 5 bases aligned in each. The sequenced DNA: TGTGCCTGGACGGGGCTAGTGGAGACCCAGTACTTC. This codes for CAWTGLVETQYF. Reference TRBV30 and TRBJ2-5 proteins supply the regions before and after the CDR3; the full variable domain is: SQTIHQWPATLVQPVGSPLSLECTVEGTSNPNLYWYRQAAGRGLQLLFYSVGIGQISSEVPQNLSASRPQDRQFILSSKKLLLSDSGFYLCAWTGLVETQYFGPGTRLLVL.